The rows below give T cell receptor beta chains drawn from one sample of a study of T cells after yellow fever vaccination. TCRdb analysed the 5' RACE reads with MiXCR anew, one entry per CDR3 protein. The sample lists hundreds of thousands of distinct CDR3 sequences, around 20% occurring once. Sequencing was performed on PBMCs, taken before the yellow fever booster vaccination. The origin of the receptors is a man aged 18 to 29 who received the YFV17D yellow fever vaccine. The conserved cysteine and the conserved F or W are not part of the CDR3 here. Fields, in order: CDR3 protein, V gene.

CDR3: ASSPNRPGGGITDTQY
V: TRBV18

CDR3: SARVTGTGLNEQY
V: TRBV20-1

CDR3: ASNTETGPGTDTQY
V: TRBV5-4

CDR3: AISELSYEQY
V: TRBV10-3

CDR3: SVLYGGAYNEQF
V: TRBV20-1

CDR3: ASSGGGQLSTQY
V: TRBV9

CDR3: ASSDDSYEQY
V: TRBV3-1

CDR3: ASSYEPAGYQPQH
V: TRBV6-6

CDR3: SAEPGREVSDEQF
V: TRBV20-1

CDR3: ASISTDLAIAVDTGELF
V: TRBV6-2/TRBV6-3

CDR3: ASSQEGGDLGEQF
V: TRBV4-2

CDR3: ASSKADTYNEQF
V: TRBV21-1

CDR3: ASSYGTSSGYT
V: TRBV6-2/TRBV6-3

CDR3: ASRGGGYTEAF
V: TRBV12-3/TRBV12-4

CDR3: ASSQDVEATQY
V: TRBV3-1

CDR3: ASSLDRGPNQPQH
V: TRBV7-9

CDR3: ASEVSLANTEAF
V: TRBV7-2